This T cell receptor beta chain was identified during a study of CD8+ T cells in alopecia areata. Looking at the study overall: At a dose of 5 to 10 mg twice daily, oral tofacitinib was given to treated patients. Findings of the study overall: For patients receiving tofacitinib, scalp clonality and expanded CD8+ clones among the top 100 significantly decreased.

J was trimmed by 4 bases and V by 0 bases; bases with no gene match: 7. This CDR3 contains 16 residues. The germline V gene has CDR1 LGHNA and CDR2 YSLEER. The sample's treatment: oral pan-JAK inhibitor, 5-10 mg twice daily. Once RNA had been extracted, it was reverse transcribed into cDNA to act as the sequencing template. Assay used: immunoSEQ multiplex PCR; TCRdb lists only in-frame clones, some missing. This repertoire shows about 280,000 clones, roughly 60% found once; its top ten account for under 2%. With respect to this clone: Its antigen is unknown.

V is TRBV4-3 and J is TRBJ2-5; 8 bases are shared with TRBD1. The sequence was collected from a human donor with alopecia areata. The sequences come from CD4+ T cells sorted from blood, collected at week 24, from a patient treated with tofacitinib. The CDR3 region is CASSQDMSRGRETQYF. The CDR3, as DNA: TGCGCCAGCAGCCAAGATATGAGCAGGGGGCGAGAGACCCAGTACTTC.